Below are 17 T cell receptor beta chains sequenced from a single sample in a study of cytomegalovirus exposure and HLA in healthy donors. The PCR used 60 Vbeta and 13 Jbeta primers. Generated by immunoSEQ multiplex PCR, the TCRdb table keeps only in-frame clones and is missing some. The top ten hold over 4.5% of the sample, which has some 170,000 clones, 80% to 90% seen once. Sequenced material: PBMCs. The receptors stem from a woman aged 18-30 years in good health and CMV-seropositive.

The V and J genes are TRBV4-1 and TRBJ2-7; D uncertain. Deletions cut 0 bases from V and 0 bases from J, with 12 bases between. Germline V CDR1 and CDR2: MGHRA, YSYEKL. There are 16 residues in the CDR3. The DNA of the CDR3 is TGCGCCAGCAGCCAAGATCGGCAGGTTGCCTCCTACGAGCAGTACTTC. This codes for CASSQDRQVASYEQYF.

J is TRBJ1-6 and V is TRBV5-4, with D possibly matching TRBD1 (6 bases). CDR1 is SGHNT and CDR2 is YYREEE in the germline V gene (reference sequence). There are 13 residues in the CDR3. Trimming removed 1 base from V and 10 bases from J, with 9 bases in between. CDR3 sequence reads: CASSLNRVSPLHF. CDR3 bases: TGTGCCAGCAGCTTGAACAGGGTCTCACCCCTCCACTTT.

This chain joins TRBV7-2 and TRBJ2-5; tentatively, D is TRBD1 (6 bases). CDR1 SGHTA and CDR2 FQGNSA come from the germline V gene. Deletions cut 1 base from V and 4 bases from J, with 10 bases between. This CDR3 region has 14 residues. CDR3 nucleotides: TGTGCCAGCAGCTTAGATCCAGGGGCAGAGACCCAGTACTTC. It translates to CASSLDPGAETQYF.

This clone was counted between two and nine times. The chain has TRBV6-6 and TRBJ2-3, with D unclear. This CDR3 comprises 14 residues. The V end lost 4 bases, the J end lost 0 bases, and 8 bases lay between the germline ends. The V gene's germline CDR1 is MNHNY and CDR2 SVGAGI (reference sequence). CDR3 loop: CASSSVASTDTQYF. The CDR3 DNA is TGTGCCAGCAGTTCCGTAGCCAGCACAGATACGCAGTATTTT.

In this sample, this clone turned up once. The rearrangement links TRBV6-5 to TRBJ1-6; possible D gene TRBD1, 6 bases. Germline V gives CDR1 MNHEY, CDR2 SVGAGI. The CDR3 runs to 14 residues. The CDR3 spells CASNRASPDSPLHF. CDR3 coding DNA: TGTGCGTCTAACAGGGCCTCCCCGGATTCACCCCTCCACTTT.

The chain couples TRBV29-1 to TRBJ2-7, with a tentative D call TRBD2 (5 bases). The V end lost 3 bases, the J end lost 4 bases, and 16 bases lay between the germline ends. The CDR3 loop spans 14 amino acids. CDR1 and CDR2 (germline): SQVTM, ANQGSEA. CDR3 loop: CSVERYSEGYEQYF. The CDR3 DNA sequence: TGCAGCGTTGAGCGGTACAGCGAGGGATACGAGCAGTACTTC.

The chain combines TRBV4-2 with TRBJ1-5; D gene ambiguous. Between the trimmed V and J ends, which lost 0 bases and 2 bases, there was a span of 11 bases. CDR1 LGHNA and CDR2 YNFKEQ come from the germline V gene. The CDR3 is 16 amino acids. CDR3 loop: CASSQDVGSGNQPQHF. As DNA, the CDR3 is TGTGCCAGCAGCCAAGATGTCGGCAGCGGCAATCAGCCCCAGCATTTT.

V usage is TRBV7-8 and J usage is TRBJ1-6; the D is unclear. V was shortened by 1 base and J by 6 bases, with 7 bases between the two germline ends. Germline loops: CDR1 SGHVS, CDR2 FQNEAQ. The CDR3 is 14 amino acids. CDR3: CASSLVAVNSPLHF. The DNA of the CDR3 is TGTGCCAGCAGCTTAGTGGCTGTTAATTCACCCCTCCACTTT.

This clone turned up a few times. This sequence joins TRBV11-2 and TRBJ1-1; TRBD1 aligns across 7 bases. J lost 11 bases, V lost 4 bases, and 10 bases had no gene match. The length of the CDR3 is 13 residues. Germline CDR1 SGHAT, CDR2 FQNNGV. DNA of the CDR3: TGTGCCAGCAGCTCCAGGGGGGTCGGGGTGGCTTTCTTT. Its protein is CASSSRGVGVAFF.

In this sample, this clone turned up a few times. The chain links TRBV6-6 to TRBJ1-4; D unresolved. Germline CDR1 reads MNHNY; CDR2 reads SVGAGI (reference sequence). The CDR3 is 12 residues long. The ends were cut back, 5 bases at V and 7 bases at J, with 8 bases in the middle. CDR3 sequence: CASSTWSEKLFF. The DNA for the CDR3 is TGTGCCAGCAGTACCTGGAGTGAAAAACTGTTTTTT.

The chain couples TRBV2 to TRBJ2-7, with a tentative D call TRBD2 (6 bases). The V end was cut by 11 bases, the J end by 2 bases, with 16 bases between. The CDR3 runs to 13 residues. Germline CDR1 is SNHLY and CDR2 is FYNNEI. The CDR3 spells CASGGDTAYEQYF. The CDR3 nucleotides are TGTGCCTCTGGCGGGGATACCGCCTACGAGCAGTACTTC.

The chain combines TRBV7-6 with TRBJ2-1, with D possibly TRBD2 on 5 matching bases. Trimming pared 2 bases from V and 9 bases from J, leaving 11 bases between. The germline V gene encodes CDR1 SGHVS and CDR2 FNYEAQ. The CDR3 runs 13 residues. The CDR3 nucleotides are TGTGCCAGCAGCTTATCGGGCGGGCCTGAGCAGTTCTTC. Its translation: CASSLSGGPEQFF. The full variable domain, rest sourced from reference TRBV7-6 and TRBJ2-1, is GAGVSQSPRYKVTKRGQDVALRCDPISGHVSLYWYRQALGQGPEFLTYFNYEAQQDKSGLPNDRFSAERPEGSISTLTIQRTEQRDSAMYRCASSLSGGPEQFFGPGTRLTVL.

The rearrangement joins TRBV7-9 to TRBJ2-5; tentative D call: TRBD1 (7 bases). Germline values: CDR1 SEHNR, CDR2 FQNEAQ (reference sequence). V lost 5 bases and J 5 bases, leaving 18 bases between the germline ends. There are 15 residues in the CDR3. The CDR3 coding sequence is TGTGCCAGCAGCGAGAATAGGGACAGCGGGGAGACCCAGTACTTC. Protein product: CASSENRDSGETQYF.

The V gene is TRBV6-4, the J gene TRBJ2-1; TRBD2 aligns across 11 bases. CDR3 size: 14 residues. V dropped 5 bases and J dropped 7; count of bases not matched to a gene: 4. The germline CDR1 and CDR2 sequences are MRHNA and SNTAGT. The chain's CDR3 is CASSILAGDNEQFF. The CDR3 DNA is TGTGCCAGCAGTATACTAGCGGGGGATAATGAGCAGTTCTTC.

This sequence joins TRBV27 and TRBJ1-1; a possible D gene is TRBD1 (6 bases). The CDR3 extends over 13 amino acids. CDR1 MNHEY and CDR2 SMNVEV come from the germline V gene (reference sequence). Between the trimmed V and J ends, which lost 4 bases and 1 base, there was a span of 7 bases. As DNA, the CDR3 is TGTGCCAGCAGTTACAGGGAGAACACTGAAGCTTTCTTT. It translates to CASSYRENTEAFF.

Worth noting for this clone: Other DNA sequences in this specimen translate into the identical CDR3. V gene TRBV7-9 combines with J gene TRBJ1-1, with a possible D match to TRBD1 (6 bases). V was shortened by 1 base and J by 0 bases, with 9 bases between the two germline ends. Per the germline V gene, CDR1 is SEHNR and CDR2 is FQNEAQ (reference sequence). The CDR3 loop spans 15 amino acids. As DNA, the CDR3 is TGTGCCAGCAGCTTAGTCCAGGGGATGAACACTGAAGCTTTCTTT. Its protein product is CASSLVQGMNTEAFF.

The chain couples TRBV19 to TRBJ1-2; the match to TRBD1 covers 8 bases. Germline assignment: CDR1 LNHDA and CDR2 SQIVND (reference sequence). V shed 3 bases and J 3 bases; nucleotides not matched to a gene: 6. The CDR3 runs 15 residues. The CDR3: CASSIWQGADYGYTF. Here the CDR3 DNA reads TGTGCCAGTAGTATCTGGCAGGGGGCTGACTATGGCTACACCTTC.